This TCR beta chain comes out of a study of cytomegalovirus exposure and HLA in healthy donors. Study details: The early release's HLA-typed donors yielded 80 million to 95 million unique TCRs.

This clone was counted a few times. CDR1 is SGHVS and CDR2 is FQNEAQ in the germline V gene. This CDR3 is 15 amino acids long. The junction had 6 bases not matched to a gene; V was cut back by 1 base and J by 7 bases. Primers for the PCR totalled 60 Vbeta and 13 Jbeta. Data came from immunoSEQ multiplex PCR; TCRdb stores just in-frame clones and leaves some out. The sample has some 160,000 clones, around 78% seen once. The receptor was derived from a woman between 40 and 55 years old in good health and CMV-seropositive. The specimen sequenced was PBMCs. The chain recombines TRBV7-8 with TRBJ2-7; 11 bases are shared with TRBD1. The CDR3 DNA sequence: TGTGCCAGCAGCTTAGTCGGACAGGGGGCGCGGGAGCAGTACTTC. Translating gives CASSLVGQGAREQYF.